A selection of T cell receptor beta chains follows, all from one sample in a study of blood T cell repertoires in COVID-19. Sequencing used immunoSEQ multiplex PCR; TCRdb keeps in-frame clones, though not all of them. Of about 200,000 clones in the sample, 75% to 90% were seen once. The sequencing sample was made of peripheral blood. All receptors come from a man aged 35-49 years with acute or convalescent COVID-19. The CDR3 runs from the conserved cysteine through the conserved F or W. The D gene is left open where the match is weak. Clone size is given for some rows only: seen once, a few or many times, or a class if the clone is expanded.

size,J,D,V,CDR3,DNA
NA,TRBJ2-3,NA,TRBV7-9,CASIGGTSTDTQYF,TGTGCCAGCATAGGCGGCACTAGCACAGATACGCAGTATTTT
NA,TRBJ2-3,NA,TRBV7-6,CASSLDFGGRLVSDTQYF,TGTGCCAGCAGCTTAGATTTCGGGGGGCGACTAGTAAGCGATACGCAGTATTTT
NA,TRBJ2-6,TRBD1,TRBV29-1,CSVGEQGGDSGANVLTF,TGCAGCGTGGGGGAACAGGGGGGCGACTCTGGGGCCAACGTCCTGACTTTC
NA,TRBJ2-3,NA,TRBV24-1,CATSPNYGGPTDTQYF,TGTGCCACCAGCCCAAACTACGGGGGACCCACAGATACGCAGTATTTT
NA,TRBJ2-7,NA,TRBV7-9,CASSRTGGDEQYF,TGTGCCAGCAGCCGCACAGGTGGGGACGAGCAGTACTTC
once,TRBJ2-7,TRBD2,TRBV19,CASSIGTSGSYPYEQYF,TGTGCCAGTAGTATCGGGACTAGCGGTTCTTACCCGTACGAGCAGTACTTC
NA,TRBJ1-1,NA,TRBV5-4,CASSLTGNTEAFF,TGTGCCAGCAGCTTGACAGGCAACACTGAAGCTTTCTTT
NA,TRBJ2-1,TRBD1,TRBV7-2,CASSPRTGPSYNEQFF,TGTGCCAGCAGCCCCAGGACAGGGCCGAGCTACAATGAGCAGTTCTTC
NA,TRBJ2-5,NA,TRBV3-1/TRBV3-2,CASSQGTSPAVGQYF,TGTGCCAGCAGCCAAGGGACTTCTCCCGCGGTGGGCCAGTACTTC
few,TRBJ2-5,NA,TRBV4-1,CASSQEGRAGETQYF,TGCGCCAGCAGCCAAGAAGGCAGGGCAGGGGAGACCCAGTACTTC
NA,TRBJ1-1,NA,TRBV18,CASSPTPPGGGTEAFF,TGTGCCAGCTCACCGACACCACCCGGGGGGGGCACTGAAGCTTTCTTT
NA,TRBJ1-2,TRBD1,TRBV20-1,CSAGTAYGYTF,TGCAGTGCCGGGACAGCCTATGGCTACACCTTC
once,TRBJ2-1,TRBD2,TRBV11-3,CASSPRASGGHNEQFF,TGTGCCAGCAGCCCCCGGGCTAGCGGGGGGCACAATGAGCAGTTCTTC
once,TRBJ2-5,TRBD2,TRBV19,CASSIGGGQETQYF,TGTGCCAGTAGTATAGGGGGGGGCCAAGAGACCCAGTACTTC
NA,TRBJ2-3,TRBD2,TRBV18,CATQSPSGYTDTQYF,TGTGCCACCCAATCGCCTAGCGGATACACAGATACGCAGTATTTT
NA,TRBJ1-2,NA,TRBV4-3,CASSQSRQANINGYTF,TGCGCCAGCAGCCAAAGCCGACAGGCGAACATAAACGGCTACACCTTC
NA,TRBJ2-1,TRBD2,TRBV4-1,CASSQEGGLALGNEQFF,TGCGCCAGCAGCCAAGAAGGGGGACTAGCGTTAGGAAATGAGCAGTTCTTC
once,TRBJ2-7,TRBD1,TRBV5-6,CASSSLGTGGVYEQYF,TGTGCCAGCAGCTCCCTGGGGACAGGGGGCGTCTACGAGCAGTACTTC
NA,TRBJ1-2,NA,TRBV19,CASSINRGNYGYTF,TGTGCCAGTAGTATAAATAGAGGTAACTATGGCTACACCTTC
NA,TRBJ1-4,NA,TRBV15,CATSRNMGGNEKLFF,TGTGCCACCAGCAGGAACATGGGCGGGAATGAAAAACTGTTTTTT
NA,TRBJ2-6,NA,TRBV6-2/TRBV6-3,CASSARTPNVLTF,TGTGCCAGCAGTGCCCGGACACCCAACGTCCTGACTTTC
NA,TRBJ2-2,NA,TRBV10-1,CASSEPPTRGTGELFF,TGCGCCAGCAGTGAGCCTCCTACTAGGGGGACCGGGGAGCTGTTTTTT
once,TRBJ2-7,TRBD1,TRBV16,CASSLGQRLGPDKQYF,TGTGCCAGCAGCCTGGGACAGCGGCTTGGCCCTGACAAGCAGTACTTC
NA,TRBJ2-7,TRBD1,TRBV7-9,CASSPRQGPYSYEQYF,TGTGCCAGCAGTCCCAGACAGGGGCCATACTCCTACGAGCAGTACTTC
NA,TRBJ2-7,TRBD2,TRBV4-1,CASSQYSGGSYEQYF,TGCGCCAGCAGCCAGTATAGCGGGGGATCCTACGAGCAGTACTTC
NA,TRBJ2-7,NA,TRBV29-1,CSVHRSSGEQYF,TGCAGCGTACACAGGAGTTCAGGGGAGCAGTACTTC
NA,TRBJ2-5,TRBD2,TRBV5-1,CASSFFGGGAGETQYF,TGCGCCAGCAGCTTTTTTGGCGGGGGGGCCGGGGAGACCCAGTACTTC
NA,TRBJ2-6,NA,TRBV27,CASRGVSGANVLTF,TGTGCCAGCAGAGGGGTTTCTGGGGCCAACGTCCTGACTTTC
NA,TRBJ2-3,TRBD2,TRBV10-1,CASSESLAGSTDTQYF,TGCGCCAGCAGTGAGTCCCTAGCGGGGAGCACAGATACGCAGTATTTT
NA,TRBJ2-7,TRBD1,TRBV5-6,CASSSLGQGTNEQYF,TGTGCCAGCAGCAGCCTCGGACAGGGAACGAACGAGCAGTACTTC
NA,TRBJ2-6,NA,TRBV7-9,CASSLGRGAFSGANVLTF,TGTGCCAGCAGCTTAGGCCGGGGGGCCTTCTCTGGGGCCAACGTCCTGACTTTC
NA,TRBJ1-1,NA,TRBV28,CATFRTVNTEAFF,TGTGCCACCTTTCGGACAGTCAACACTGAAGCTTTCTTT
NA,TRBJ2-7,NA,TRBV19,CASSSGSGWSYEQYF,TGTGCCAGTAGTAGTGGGTCAGGGTGGTCCTACGAGCAGTACTTC
NA,TRBJ1-5,NA,TRBV19,CASSLGYSNQPQHF,TGTGCCAGTAGTCTAGGTTATAGCAATCAGCCCCAGCATTTT
NA,TRBJ1-3,NA,TRBV5-1,CASSPHKGDDGNTIYF,TGCGCCAGCAGCCCCCATAAGGGGGACGACGGAAACACCATATATTTT
few,TRBJ1-6,NA,TRBV5-1,CASSLAKNYNSPLHF,TGCGCCAGCAGCTTGGCCAAAAATTATAATTCACCCCTCCACTTT
NA,TRBJ2-7,TRBD1,TRBV11-2,CASSPGDREWDEQYF,TGTGCCAGCAGCCCCGGGGACAGGGAGTGGGACGAGCAGTACTTC
NA,TRBJ2-4,TRBD2,TRBV3-1/TRBV3-2,CASSSSRRGGKGENIQYF,TGTGCCAGCAGCTCTTCAAGGCGGGGGGGCAAGGGAGAAAACATTCAGTACTTC
NA,TRBJ1-5,NA,TRBV15,CATSRVGQNSNQPQHF,TGTGCCACCAGCAGAGTTGGCCAGAATAGCAATCAGCCCCAGCATTTT
NA,TRBJ1-1,NA,TRBV5-5,CASSRDTEYTEAFF,TGTGCCAGCAGCCGGGACACCGAGTACACTGAAGCTTTCTTT
NA,TRBJ1-1,NA,TRBV5-1,CASSLGSEAFF,TGCGCCAGCAGCTTGGGGAGTGAAGCTTTCTTT
NA,TRBJ1-2,TRBD1,TRBV5-6,CASSLTGDPYGYTF,TGTGCCAGCAGCTTGACAGGGGATCCGTATGGCTACACCTTC
few,TRBJ1-1,TRBD1,TRBV6-5,CASSYSSRTGNTEAFF,TGTGCCAGCAGTTACTCGAGTAGGACAGGGAACACTGAAGCTTTCTTT
NA,TRBJ2-1,NA,TRBV25-1,CASSADTHNEQFF,TGTGCCAGCAGTGCGGACACCCACAATGAGCAGTTCTTC
NA,TRBJ1-1,TRBD1,TRBV4-3,CASSQGQGYREAFF,TGCGCCAGCAGCCAAGGACAGGGGTATAGGGAGGCTTTCTTT
NA,TRBJ2-5,NA,TRBV7-9,CASSLSPAGVRETQYF,TGTGCCAGCAGCTTAAGTCCGGCAGGTGTACGGGAGACCCAGTACTTC
NA,TRBJ2-7,TRBD1,TRBV19,CASSAGTGTSYEQYF,TGTGCCAGTAGTGCTGGGACAGGGACCTCCTACGAGCAGTACTTC
NA,TRBJ2-3,NA,TRBV6-1,CASSEVLGGGVRGTDTQYF,TGTGCCAGCAGTGAAGTATTGGGAGGGGGGGTACGAGGCACAGATACGCAGTATTTT
NA,TRBJ2-2,TRBD1,TRBV6-5,CASWGTANTGELFF,TGTGCCAGCTGGGGGACAGCTAACACCGGGGAGCTGTTTTTT
NA,TRBJ1-4,TRBD1,TRBV5-1,CASSLRTGGPEKLFF,TGCGCCAGCAGCCTGCGGACAGGGGGCCCGGAAAAACTGTTTTTT
NA,TRBJ1-3,NA,TRBV5-6,CASSPREGHTIYF,TGTGCCAGCAGCCCAAGGGAGGGGCACACCATATATTTT
NA,TRBJ2-3,NA,TRBV5-1,CASSFSTDTQYF,TGCGCCAGCAGCTTTAGCACTGACACGCAGTATTTT
NA,TRBJ2-3,NA,TRBV5-1,CASSLARGEGTDTQYF,TGCGCCAGCAGCTTGGCCAGGGGAGAAGGCACAGATACGCAGTATTTT
NA,TRBJ2-5,TRBD1,TRBV4-3,CASSEEKGAGTQYF,TGCGCCAGCAGCGAGGAAAAGGGGGCCGGGACCCAGTACTTC
NA,TRBJ2-1,TRBD2,TRBV5-1,CASSLAQGASGGNEQFF,TGCGCCAGCAGCTTGGCCCAGGGAGCTAGCGGGGGGAATGAGCAGTTCTTC
NA,TRBJ2-1,TRBD1,TRBV30,CAWSAGTGGLNEQFF,TGTGCCTGGAGTGCAGGGACAGGGGGCTTGAATGAGCAGTTCTTC
NA,TRBJ2-3,NA,TRBV25-1,CASSEYQGRKPTDTQYF,TGTGCCAGCAGTGAATATCAGGGGAGAAAGCCCACAGATACGCAGTATTTT
once,TRBJ1-4,NA,TRBV27,CASSLSWGANEKLFF,TGTGCCAGCAGTTTATCATGGGGGGCTAATGAAAAACTGTTTTTT
NA,TRBJ1-2,NA,TRBV5-1,CASSRYSLQERDGYTF,TGCGCCAGCAGCCGTTACTCCTTACAGGAAAGAGACGGCTACACCTTC
NA,TRBJ2-4,NA,TRBV6-1,CASSELGQAVAKNIQYF,TGTGCCAGCAGTGAATTGGGGCAGGCGGTAGCCAAAAACATTCAGTACTTC